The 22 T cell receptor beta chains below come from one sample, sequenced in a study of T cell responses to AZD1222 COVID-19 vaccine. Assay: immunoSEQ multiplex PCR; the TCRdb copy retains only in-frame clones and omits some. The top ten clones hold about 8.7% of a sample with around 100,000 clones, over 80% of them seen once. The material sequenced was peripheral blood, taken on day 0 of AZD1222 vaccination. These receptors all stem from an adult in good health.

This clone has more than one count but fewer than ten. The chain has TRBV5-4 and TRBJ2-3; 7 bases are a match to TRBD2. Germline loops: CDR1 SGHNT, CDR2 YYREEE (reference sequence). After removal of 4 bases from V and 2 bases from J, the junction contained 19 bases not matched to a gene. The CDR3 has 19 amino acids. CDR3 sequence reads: CASSPGITKAGSHTDTQYF. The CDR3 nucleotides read TGTGCCAGCAGCCCCGGGATAACGAAAGCGGGAAGCCACACAGATACGCAGTATTTT.

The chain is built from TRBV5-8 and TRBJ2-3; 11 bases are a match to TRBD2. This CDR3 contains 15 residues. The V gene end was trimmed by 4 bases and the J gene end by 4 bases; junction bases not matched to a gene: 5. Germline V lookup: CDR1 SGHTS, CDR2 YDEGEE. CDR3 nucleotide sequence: TGTGCCAGCAGCATAAGACTAGCGGGGCCAGATACGCAGTATTTT. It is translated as CASSIRLAGPDTQYF.

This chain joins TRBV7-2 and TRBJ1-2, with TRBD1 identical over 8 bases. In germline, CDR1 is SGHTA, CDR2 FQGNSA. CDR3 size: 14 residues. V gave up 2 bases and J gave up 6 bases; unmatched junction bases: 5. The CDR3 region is CASSLNRGGDGYTF. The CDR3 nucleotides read TGTGCCAGCAGCTTAAACAGGGGGGGAGATGGCTACACCTTC.

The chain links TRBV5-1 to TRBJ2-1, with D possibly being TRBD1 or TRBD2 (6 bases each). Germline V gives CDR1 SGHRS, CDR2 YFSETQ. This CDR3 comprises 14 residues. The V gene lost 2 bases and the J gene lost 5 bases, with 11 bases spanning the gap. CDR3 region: CASSLPGGNNEQFF. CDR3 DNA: TGCGCCAGCAGCTTACCCGGGGGCAACAATGAGCAGTTCTTC.

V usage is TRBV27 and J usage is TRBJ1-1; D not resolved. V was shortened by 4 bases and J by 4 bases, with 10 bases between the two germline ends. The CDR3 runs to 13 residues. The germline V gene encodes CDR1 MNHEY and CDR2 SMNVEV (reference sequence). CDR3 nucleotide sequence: TGTGCCAGCAGTTCCTTCAGGACCACTGAAGCTTTCTTT. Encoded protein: CASSSFRTTEAFF.

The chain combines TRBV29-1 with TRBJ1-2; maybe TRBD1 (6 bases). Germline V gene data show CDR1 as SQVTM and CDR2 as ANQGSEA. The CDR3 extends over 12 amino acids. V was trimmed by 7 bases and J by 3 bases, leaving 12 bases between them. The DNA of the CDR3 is TGCAGCGCCAGGGGAGTCGACTATGGCTACACCTTC. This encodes CSARGVDYGYTF.

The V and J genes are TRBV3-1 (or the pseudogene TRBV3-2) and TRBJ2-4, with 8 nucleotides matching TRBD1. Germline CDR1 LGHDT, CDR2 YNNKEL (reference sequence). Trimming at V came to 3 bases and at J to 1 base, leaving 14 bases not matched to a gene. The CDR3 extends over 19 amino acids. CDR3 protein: CASSHERARGREAKNIQYF. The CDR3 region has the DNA TGTGCCAGCAGCCATGAGAGGGCCAGGGGGCGCGAGGCCAAAAACATTCAGTACTTC.

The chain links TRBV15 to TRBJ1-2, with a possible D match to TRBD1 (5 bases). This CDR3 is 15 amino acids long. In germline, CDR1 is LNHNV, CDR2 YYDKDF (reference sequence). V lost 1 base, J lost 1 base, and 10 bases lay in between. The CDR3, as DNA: TGTGCCACCAGCAGAGCCCGGACATTTAACTATGGCTACACCTTC. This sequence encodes CATSRARTFNYGYTF.

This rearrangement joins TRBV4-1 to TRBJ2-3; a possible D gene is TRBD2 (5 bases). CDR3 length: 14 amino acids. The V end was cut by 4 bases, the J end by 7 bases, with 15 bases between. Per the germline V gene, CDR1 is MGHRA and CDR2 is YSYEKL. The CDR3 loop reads CASSPGLTGYTQYF. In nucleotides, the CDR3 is TGCGCCAGCAGCCCGGGTCTGACGGGGTATACGCAGTATTTT.

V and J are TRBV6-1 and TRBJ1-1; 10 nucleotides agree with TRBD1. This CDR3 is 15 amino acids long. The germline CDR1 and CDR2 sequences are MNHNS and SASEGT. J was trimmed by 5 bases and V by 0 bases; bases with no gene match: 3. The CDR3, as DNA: TGTGCCAGCAGTGAAGCGACAGGGGGCTGGACTGAAGCTTTCTTT. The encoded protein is CASSEATGGWTEAFF.

DNA for the CDR3: TGTGCCAGCAGCTCGTACGACCTGCCCGGCAATGAGCAGTTCTTC. Translation gives CASSSYDLPGNEQFF. This chain uses TRBV7-3 with TRBJ2-1; D is unclear. CDR3 size: 15 residues. The germline CDR1 and CDR2 sequences are SGHTA and FQGTGA. V was pared by 4 bases and J by 6 bases, with 16 bases between.

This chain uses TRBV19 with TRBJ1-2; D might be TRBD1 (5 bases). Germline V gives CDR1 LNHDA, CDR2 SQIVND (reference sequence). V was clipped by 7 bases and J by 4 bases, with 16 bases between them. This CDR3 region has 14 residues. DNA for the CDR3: TGTGCCAGTACTCAACCGGGGGTCTCCTATGGCTACACCTTC. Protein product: CASTQPGVSYGYTF.

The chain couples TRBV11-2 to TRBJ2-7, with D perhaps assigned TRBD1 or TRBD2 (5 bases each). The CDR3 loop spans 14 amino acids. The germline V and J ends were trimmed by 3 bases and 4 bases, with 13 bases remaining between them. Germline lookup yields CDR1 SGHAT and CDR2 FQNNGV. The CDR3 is CASSLERGAYEQYF. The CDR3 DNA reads TGTGCCAGCAGCTTGGAACGAGGGGCTTACGAGCAGTACTTC.

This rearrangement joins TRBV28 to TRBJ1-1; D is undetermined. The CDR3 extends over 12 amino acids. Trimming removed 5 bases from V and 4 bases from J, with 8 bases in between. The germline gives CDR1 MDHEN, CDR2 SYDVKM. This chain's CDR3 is CASSNLGTEAFF. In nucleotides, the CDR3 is TGTGCCAGCAGTAACCTGGGCACTGAAGCTTTCTTT.

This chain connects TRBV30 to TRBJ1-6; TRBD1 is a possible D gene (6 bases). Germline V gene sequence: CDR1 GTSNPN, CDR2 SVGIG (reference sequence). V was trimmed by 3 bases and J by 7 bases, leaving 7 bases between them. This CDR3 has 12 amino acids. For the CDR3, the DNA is TGTGCCTGGAGGCAGGGGAATTCACCCCTCCACTTT. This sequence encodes CAWRQGNSPLHF.

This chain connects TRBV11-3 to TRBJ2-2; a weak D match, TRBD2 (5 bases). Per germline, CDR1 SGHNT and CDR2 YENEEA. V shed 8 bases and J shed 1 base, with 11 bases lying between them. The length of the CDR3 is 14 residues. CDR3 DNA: TGTGCCAGCGGAAGGAGCGGGAACACCGGGGAGCTGTTTTTT. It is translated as CASGRSGNTGELFF. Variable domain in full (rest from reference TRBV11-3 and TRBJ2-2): EAGVVQSPRYKIIEKKQPVAFWCNPISGHNTLYWYLQNLGQGPELLIRYENEEAVDDSQLPKDRFSAERLKGVDSTLKIQPAELGDSAVYLCASGRSGNTGELFFGEGSRLTVL.

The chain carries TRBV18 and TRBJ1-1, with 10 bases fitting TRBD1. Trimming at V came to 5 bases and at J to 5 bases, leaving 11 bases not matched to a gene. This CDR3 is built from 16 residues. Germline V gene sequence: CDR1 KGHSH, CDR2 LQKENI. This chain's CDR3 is CASSATGGMSTTEAFF. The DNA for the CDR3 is TGTGCCAGCTCAGCGACAGGGGGCATGAGTACGACTGAAGCTTTCTTT. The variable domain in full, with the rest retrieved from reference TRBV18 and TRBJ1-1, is NAGVMQNPRHLVRRRGQEARLRCSPMKGHSHVYWYRQLPEEGLKFMVYLQKENIIDESGMPKERFSAEFPKEGPSILRIQQVVRGDSAAYFCASSATGGMSTTEAFFGQGTRLTVV.

CDR3 bases: TGTGCCAGCAGCGGGACTAGCGGGGGGGCAGTCGAGCAGTACTTC. Protein sequence: CASSGTSGGAVEQYF. The chain uses TRBV9 and TRBJ2-7; 15 bases match TRBD2. The trim removed 3 bases at V and 6 bases at J, leaving 4 bases unmatched. Looked up from germline, CDR1 is SGDLS and CDR2 is YYNGEE. The CDR3 has 15 residues.

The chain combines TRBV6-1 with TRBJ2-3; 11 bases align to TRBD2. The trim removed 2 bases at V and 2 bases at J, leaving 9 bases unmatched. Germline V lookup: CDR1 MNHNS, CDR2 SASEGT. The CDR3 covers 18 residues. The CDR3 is CASSEIWGTSGTTDTQYF. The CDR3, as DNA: TGTGCCAGCAGTGAAATTTGGGGGACTAGCGGTACCACAGATACGCAGTATTTT.

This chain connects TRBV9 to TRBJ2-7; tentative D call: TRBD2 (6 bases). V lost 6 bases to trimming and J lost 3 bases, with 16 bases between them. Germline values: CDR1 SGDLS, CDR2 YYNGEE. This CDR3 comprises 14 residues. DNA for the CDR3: TGTGCCAGCAACCCCGCAGGCGGGGACTACGAGCAGTACTTC. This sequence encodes CASNPAGGDYEQYF.

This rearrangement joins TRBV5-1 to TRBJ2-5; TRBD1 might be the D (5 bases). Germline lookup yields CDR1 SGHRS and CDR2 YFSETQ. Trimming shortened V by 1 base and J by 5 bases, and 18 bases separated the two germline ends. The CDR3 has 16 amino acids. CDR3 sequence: CASSLWLGRSQETQYF. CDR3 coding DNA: TGCGCCAGCAGCTTGTGGCTGGGGCGAAGTCAGGAGACCCAGTACTTC.

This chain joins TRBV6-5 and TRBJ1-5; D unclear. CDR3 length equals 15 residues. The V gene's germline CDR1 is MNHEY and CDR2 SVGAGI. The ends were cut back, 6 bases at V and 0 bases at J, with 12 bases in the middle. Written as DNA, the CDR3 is TGTGCCAGCAGGCACGGCCAGCATAGCAATCAGCCCCAGCATTTT. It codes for CASRHGQHSNQPQHF.